This entry concerns a single TCR beta chain. Its antigen remains unidentified. The time point: week 35, safety follow-up. A 20-mer mutant IDH1 peptide at 300 ug was injected subcutaneously with topical imiquimod. Each astrocytoma in the donors was new, WHO grade 3 or 4, IDH1-mutant and ATRX-lost. The sample originates from a study of a mutant IDH1 vaccine in newly diagnosed glioma. The V segment lost 5 bases and the J segment 5 bases; nucleotides outside the gene matches: 10. Per germline, CDR1 SGHRS and CDR2 YFSETQ. CDR3 size: 15 residues. Clones were read by immunoSEQ multiplex PCR, and TCRdb kept only the in-frame ones, dropping some. The table includes tens of thousands of clones, approximately 80% detected once.

This specimen consisted of PBMCs, obtained from a glioma patient whose treatment included an IDH1 peptide vaccine. The origin of this receptor is a man aged 30-40 years with glioma. This chain connects TRBV5-1 to TRBJ1-2; TRBD1 matches at 9 bases. For the CDR3, the DNA is TGCGCCAGCAGACAGTCACAGGGGGCAATTTATGGCTACACCTTC. The encoded protein is CASRQSQGAIYGYTF.